Described below is a single T cell receptor beta chain sequence and its context. Which antigen it targets is not known. Per-base quality was not reported, and no clone a single base away is much larger than it. This sample was included in a study of shared clonotypes between healthy human individuals (dated by TCRdb to 2018 to 2020). In terms of the full investigation: Three men and a couple of women, aged 18 to 49 years, made up the cohort. Per donor, three plates each were used for CD4 naive and CD4 memory, two for CD8 naive, and one for CD8 memory. To estimate repertoire size and how much clonotype sharing occurs between individuals, the study deeply sequenced the blood TCR repertoires of 5 or 6 healthy adults. To increase sequencing depth and limit assay-specific biases, TCR repertoire library preparation and sequencing were carried out by different laboratories using diverse techniques. Per donor, leukapheresis produced somewhere between about 0.9 and 10 billion PBMCs. General conclusions and limits of the study: Pairwise subsampling indicated that sequencing depth was expected to affect the degree of clonotype sharing among donors. Larger estimated clonotype richness was generally found for naive subsets than for memory subsets. Higher generation probabilities were observed for clonotypes shared by all four sorted-subset donors than for non-shared clonotypes. Rarefaction of sorted-subset datasets indicated incomplete sequencing despite the large sequencing depth. Across four donors, approximately 5% of naive CD4, around 3.5% of naive CD8, roughly 2.2% of memory CD4, and approximately 0.4% of memory CD8 clonotypes were shared. Because the study included only a small number of donors, the genetic and exposure-history diversity represented was limited. Sampling was limited to blood, and TCR repertoires in tissue likely differ from TCR repertoires in blood.

As encoded in the germline V gene, CDR1 is LGHNA while CDR2 is YNFKEQ. V is cut back by 1 base and J by 2 bases, with 10 bases in the junction unmatched. The CDR3 has 17 amino acids, counting the end cysteine and phenylalanine. CDR3 DNA only is kept here, 51 bases in frame from base 1. TCR CDR3 regions were amplified from genomic DNA by multiplex PCR using the deep immunoSEQ assay. For each cell subset, the extracted genomic DNA was distributed evenly across all wells of several immunoSEQ 96-well plates, and each plate served as one replicate. For sorted subsets, approximately 190 ng genomic DNA, equal to approximately 30,000 T cell genomes, was loaded into each replicate PCR. Purified libraries were measured with a Qubit 3.0 fluorometer, size-checked on a Bioanalyzer 2100, and measured again with the KAPA Library Quantification kit. Every immunoSEQ 96-well plate was sequenced on a separate single-read 150-cycle Illumina NextSeq 550 flow cell. On the study's bioinformatics: Because the immunoSEQ output held only junctional sequences and lacked quality scores, the filtering could not match the filtering applied to full-length reads. Sequences were annotated with PyIR, a Python wrapper for IgBLAST v1.9, using IMGT germline references to assign V/J genes and CDR3. Reads were filtered out if the reads had weak V/J assignments (E-value above 1e-6), no CDR3, stop codons, out-of-frame junctions, or ambiguous translated residues. V3J clonotypes were defined by identical inferred V gene, J gene, and CDR3 amino acid sequence. The percentage overlap between two repertoires was calculated by dividing the number of shared unique clonotypes by the size of the smaller repertoire. Repertoire richness was assessed with RTK rarefaction, the Chao1 estimator, and Recon v2.1 estimates of unobserved clonotypes. OLGA was used to compute generation probabilities for all TCRbeta clonotypes that the gDNA method yielded from four donors. As stored in TCRdb, this immuneACCESS dataset retains in-frame rearrangements with V and J assigned. A fraction of the clones does not appear; measured against another copy, unresolved V genes explain less than half of the discrepancy, and the remainder lacks a known reason. V and J calls and clone size come straight from that table; D and trimming were deduced from the DNA. This sample is represented by some 1.4 million clones; roughly 96% of them were singletons. Of the sample, 1% to 1.5% is held by the ten largest clones.

Donors were healthy HIV-negative adults with no recently reported acute infections or vaccinations. Only Caucasian adults living in Nashville, Tennessee, USA were represented among the donors. CD4+ T cells were enriched through magnetic negative selection, after which naive cells were positively selected on CD45RA and the remaining negative fraction served as the memory subset. Blood was obtained by leukapheresis, after which PBMCs were separated by Ficoll-Histopaque density gradient centrifugation and cryopreserved in liquid nitrogen vapor phase. Purity and quantity of every magnetically sorted T cell population were checked by analytical flow cytometry. From each sorted fraction, genomic DNA was isolated and quantified by UV absorbance on a Nanodrop 2000c.

The sequence was collected from a man aged 25-45 years in good health. The chain was built from TRBV4-2 and TRBJ2-5; the junction holds 7 bases that match TRBD2. What was sequenced was naive CD4+ T cells sorted from blood. The meaning of the sample's cell subset or site label: CD45RA+ positively selected. The CDR3 is CASSQGAPTSPQETQYF. The DNA reads TGTGCCAGCAGCCAAGGGGCGCCGACTAGCCCACAAGAGACCCAGTACTTC.